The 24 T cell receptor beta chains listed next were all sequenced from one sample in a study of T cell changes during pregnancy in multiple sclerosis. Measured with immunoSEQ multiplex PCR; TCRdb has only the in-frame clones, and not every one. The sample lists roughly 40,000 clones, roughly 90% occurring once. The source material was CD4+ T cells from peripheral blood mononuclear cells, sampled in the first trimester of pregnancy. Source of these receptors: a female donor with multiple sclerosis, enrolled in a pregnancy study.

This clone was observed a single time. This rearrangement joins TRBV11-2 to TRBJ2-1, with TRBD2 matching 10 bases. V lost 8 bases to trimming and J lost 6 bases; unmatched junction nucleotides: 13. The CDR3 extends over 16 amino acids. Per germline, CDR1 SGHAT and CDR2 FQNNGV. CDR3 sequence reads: CASGSRGLAAGNEQFF. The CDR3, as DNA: TGTGCCAGCGGATCCCGCGGACTAGCGGCCGGCAATGAGCAGTTCTTC.

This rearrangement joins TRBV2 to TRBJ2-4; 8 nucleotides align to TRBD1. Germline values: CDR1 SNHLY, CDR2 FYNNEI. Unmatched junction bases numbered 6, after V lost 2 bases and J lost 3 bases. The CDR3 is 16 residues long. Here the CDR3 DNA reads TGTGCCAGCAGTGAAAACAGGGGGTCTTACAAAAACATTCAGTACTTC. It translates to CASSENRGSYKNIQYF.

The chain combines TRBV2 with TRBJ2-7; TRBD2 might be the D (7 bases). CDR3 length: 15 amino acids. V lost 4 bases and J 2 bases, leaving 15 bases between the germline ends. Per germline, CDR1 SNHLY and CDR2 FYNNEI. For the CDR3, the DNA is TGTGCCAGCAGTGCTAGGGGGGGGATACCCTACGAGCAGTACTTC. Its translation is CASSARGGIPYEQYF.

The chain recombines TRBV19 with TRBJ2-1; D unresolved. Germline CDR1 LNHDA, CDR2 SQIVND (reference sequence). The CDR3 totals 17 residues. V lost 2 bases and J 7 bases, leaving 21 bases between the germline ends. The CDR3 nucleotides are TGTGCCAGTAGTATATCGGTGGCCAACCGACTCTTAAATGAGCAGTTCTTC. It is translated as CASSISVANRLLNEQFF.

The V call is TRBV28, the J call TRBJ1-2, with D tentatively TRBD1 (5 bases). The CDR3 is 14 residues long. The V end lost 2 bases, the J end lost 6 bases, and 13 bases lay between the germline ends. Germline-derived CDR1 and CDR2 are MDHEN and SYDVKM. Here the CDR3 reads CASSLGGTVHGYTF. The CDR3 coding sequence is TGTGCCAGCAGTTTAGGTGGGACTGTTCATGGCTACACCTTC.

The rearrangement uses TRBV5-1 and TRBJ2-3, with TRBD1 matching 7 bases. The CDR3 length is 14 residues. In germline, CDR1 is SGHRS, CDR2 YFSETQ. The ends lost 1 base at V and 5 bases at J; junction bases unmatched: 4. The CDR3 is CASSLTTGEDTQYF. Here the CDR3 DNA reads TGCGCCAGCAGCTTGACAACAGGGGAAGATACGCAGTATTTT.

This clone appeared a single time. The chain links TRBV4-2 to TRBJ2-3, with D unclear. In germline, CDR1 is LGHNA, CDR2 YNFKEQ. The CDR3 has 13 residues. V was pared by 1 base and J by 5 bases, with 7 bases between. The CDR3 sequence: CASSQGREDTQYF. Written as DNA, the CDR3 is TGTGCCAGCAGCCAAGGTCGAGAAGATACGCAGTATTTT.

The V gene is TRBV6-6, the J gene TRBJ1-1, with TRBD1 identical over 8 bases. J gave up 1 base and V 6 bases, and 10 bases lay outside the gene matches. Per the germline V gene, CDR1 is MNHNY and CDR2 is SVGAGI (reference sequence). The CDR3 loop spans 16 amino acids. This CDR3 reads CASRLRSGGSNTEAFF. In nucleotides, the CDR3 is TGTGCCAGCAGGCTCAGATCAGGGGGCTCGAACACTGAAGCTTTCTTT.

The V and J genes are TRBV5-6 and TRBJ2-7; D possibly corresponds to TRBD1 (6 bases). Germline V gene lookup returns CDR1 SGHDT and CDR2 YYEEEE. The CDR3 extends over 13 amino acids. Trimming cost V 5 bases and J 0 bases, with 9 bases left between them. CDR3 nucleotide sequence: TGTGCCAGCAGTTCAGGGGTCTCCTACGAGCAGTACTTC. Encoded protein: CASSSGVSYEQYF. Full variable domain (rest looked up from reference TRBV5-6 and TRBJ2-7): DAGVTQSPTHLIKTRGQQVTLRCSPKSGHDTVSWYQQALGQGPQFIFQYYEEEERQRGNFPDRFSGHQFPNYSSELNVNALLLGDSALYLCASSSGVSYEQYFGPGTRLTVT.

In DNA, the CDR3 is TGTGCCAGCAGCGTAGGTCGAGCGGGAGGGTTATGGAATGAGCAGTTCTTC. Its protein product is CASSVGRAGGLWNEQFF. The chain carries TRBV9 and TRBJ2-1, with 10 bases aligning to TRBD2. The CDR3 has 17 residues. Trimming took 0 bases from V and 7 from J; bases not matched to a gene: 10. Germline V lookup: CDR1 SGDLS, CDR2 YYNGEE.

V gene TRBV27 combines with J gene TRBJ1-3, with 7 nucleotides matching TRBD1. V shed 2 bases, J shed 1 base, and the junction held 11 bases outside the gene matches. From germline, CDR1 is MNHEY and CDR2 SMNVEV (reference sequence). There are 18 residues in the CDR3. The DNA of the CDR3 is TGTGCCAGCAGTTTAAGAGTATACCAACAGGGGTCTGGAAACACCATATATTTT. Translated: CASSLRVYQQGSGNTIYF.

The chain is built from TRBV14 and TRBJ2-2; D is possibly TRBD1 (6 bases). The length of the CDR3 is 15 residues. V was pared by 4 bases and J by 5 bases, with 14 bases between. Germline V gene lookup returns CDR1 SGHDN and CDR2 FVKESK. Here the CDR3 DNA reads TGTGCCAGCAGCCGGTCCCTAGGGGGTACCGGGGAGCTGTTTTTT. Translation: CASSRSLGGTGELFF. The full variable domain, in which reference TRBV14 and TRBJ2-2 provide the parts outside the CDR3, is EAGVTQFPSHSVIEKGQTVTLRCDPISGHDNLYWYRRVMGKEIKFLLHFVKESKQDESGMPNNRFLAERTGGTYSTLKVQPAELEDSGVYFCASSRSLGGTGELFFGEGSRLTVL.

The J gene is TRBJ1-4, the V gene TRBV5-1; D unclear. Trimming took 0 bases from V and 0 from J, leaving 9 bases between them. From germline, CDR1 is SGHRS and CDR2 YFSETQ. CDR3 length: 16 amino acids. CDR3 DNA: TGCGCCAGCAGCTTGGCCTTACATGCAACTAATGAAAAACTGTTTTTT. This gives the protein CASSLALHATNEKLFF.

The CDR3 spells CASSYGTATYEQYF. CDR3 DNA sequence: TGTGCCAGCAGTTACGGGACAGCGACTTACGAGCAGTACTTC. The chain has TRBV6-5 and TRBJ2-7, with 7 bases identical to TRBD1. Looked up from germline, CDR1 is MNHEY and CDR2 is SVGAGI. The CDR3 runs to 14 residues. Trimming cost V 2 bases and J 4 bases; bases outside gene matches: 5.

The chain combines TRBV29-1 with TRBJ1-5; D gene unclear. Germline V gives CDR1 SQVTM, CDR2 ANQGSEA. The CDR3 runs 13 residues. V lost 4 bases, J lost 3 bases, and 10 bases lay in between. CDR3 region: CSVGGGHNQPQHF. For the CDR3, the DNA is TGCAGCGTTGGAGGAGGGCACAATCAGCCCCAGCATTTT.

The CDR3 sequence: CASSITGQGLYEQYF. The CDR3 coding sequence is TGTGCCAGTAGTATCACGGGACAAGGCCTCTACGAGCAGTACTTC. The J gene is TRBJ2-7, the V gene TRBV19; TRBD1 is a possible D gene (6 bases). Trimming removed 3 bases at V and 3 bases at J, with 15 bases between. The CDR3 sequence is 15 residues long. The germline V gene has CDR1 LNHDA and CDR2 SQIVND (reference sequence).

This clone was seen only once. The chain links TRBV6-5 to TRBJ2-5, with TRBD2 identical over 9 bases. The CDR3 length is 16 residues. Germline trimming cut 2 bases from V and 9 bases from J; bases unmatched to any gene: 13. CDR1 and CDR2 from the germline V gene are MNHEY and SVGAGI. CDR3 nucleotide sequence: TGTGCCAGCAGTTACACTCCCGGAGCGGGAGGAGATTCCCAGTACTTC. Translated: CASSYTPGAGGDSQYF.

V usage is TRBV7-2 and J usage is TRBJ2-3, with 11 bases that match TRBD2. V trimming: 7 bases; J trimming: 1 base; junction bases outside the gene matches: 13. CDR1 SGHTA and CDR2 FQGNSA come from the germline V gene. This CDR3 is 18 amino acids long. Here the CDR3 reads CASTILAGEVGGTDTQYF. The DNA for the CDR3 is TGTGCCAGCACCATACTAGCGGGAGAGGTGGGAGGCACAGATACGCAGTATTTT.

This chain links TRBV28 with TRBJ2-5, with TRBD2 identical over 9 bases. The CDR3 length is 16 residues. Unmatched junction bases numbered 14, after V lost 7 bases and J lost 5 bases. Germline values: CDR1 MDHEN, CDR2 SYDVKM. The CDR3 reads CASNPPRGGTWETQYF. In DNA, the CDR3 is TGTGCCAGCAACCCACCGCGGGGGGGGACTTGGGAGACCCAGTACTTC.

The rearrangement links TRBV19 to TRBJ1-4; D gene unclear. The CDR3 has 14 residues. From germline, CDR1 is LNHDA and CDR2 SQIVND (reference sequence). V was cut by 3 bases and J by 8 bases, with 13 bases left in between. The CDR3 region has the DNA TGTGCCAGTAGTATCCACGGTAGAAGAGAAAAACTGTTTTTT. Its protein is CASSIHGRREKLFF.

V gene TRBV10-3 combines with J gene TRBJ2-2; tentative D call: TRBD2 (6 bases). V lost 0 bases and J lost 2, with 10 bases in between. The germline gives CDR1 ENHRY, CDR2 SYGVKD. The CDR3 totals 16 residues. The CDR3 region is CAISESIGSNTGELFF. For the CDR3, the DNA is TGTGCCATCAGTGAGTCGATCGGGAGTAACACCGGGGAGCTGTTTTTT.

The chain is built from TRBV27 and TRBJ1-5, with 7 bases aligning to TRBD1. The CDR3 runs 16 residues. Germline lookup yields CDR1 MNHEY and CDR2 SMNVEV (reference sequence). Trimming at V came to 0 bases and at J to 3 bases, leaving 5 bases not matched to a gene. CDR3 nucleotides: TGTGCCAGCAGTTTATCCATGACAGGGTACAATCAGCCCCAGCATTTT. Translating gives CASSLSMTGYNQPQHF.

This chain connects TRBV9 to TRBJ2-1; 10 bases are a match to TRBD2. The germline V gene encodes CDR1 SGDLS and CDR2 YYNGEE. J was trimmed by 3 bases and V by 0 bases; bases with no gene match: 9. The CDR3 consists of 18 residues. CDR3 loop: CASSVAPRLAGGYNEQFF. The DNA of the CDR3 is TGTGCCAGCAGCGTAGCACCCCGACTAGCGGGTGGCTACAATGAGCAGTTCTTC.

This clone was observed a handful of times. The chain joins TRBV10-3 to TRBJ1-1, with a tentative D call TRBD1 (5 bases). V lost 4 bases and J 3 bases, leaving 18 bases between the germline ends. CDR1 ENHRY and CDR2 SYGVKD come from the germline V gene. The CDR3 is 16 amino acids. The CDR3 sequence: CAISARPRGGDTEAFF. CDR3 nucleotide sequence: TGTGCCATCAGTGCTAGGCCACGGGGGGGGGACACTGAAGCTTTCTTT.